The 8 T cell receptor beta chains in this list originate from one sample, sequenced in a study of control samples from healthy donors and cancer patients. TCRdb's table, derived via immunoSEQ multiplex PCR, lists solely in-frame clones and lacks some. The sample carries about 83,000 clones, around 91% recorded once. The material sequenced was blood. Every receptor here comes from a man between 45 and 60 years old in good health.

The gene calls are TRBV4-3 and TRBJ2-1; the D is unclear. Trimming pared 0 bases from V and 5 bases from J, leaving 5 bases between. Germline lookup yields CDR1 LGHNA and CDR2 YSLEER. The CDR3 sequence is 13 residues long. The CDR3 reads CASSQDLDNEQFF. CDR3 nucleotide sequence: TGCGCCAGCAGCCAAGATCTAGACAATGAGCAGTTCTTC.

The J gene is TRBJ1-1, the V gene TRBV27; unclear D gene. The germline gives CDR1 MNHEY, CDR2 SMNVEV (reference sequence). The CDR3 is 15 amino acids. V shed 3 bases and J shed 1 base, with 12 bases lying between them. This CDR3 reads CASSFGPQTNTEAFF. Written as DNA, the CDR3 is TGTGCCAGCAGTTTTGGCCCCCAGACGAACACTGAAGCTTTCTTT.

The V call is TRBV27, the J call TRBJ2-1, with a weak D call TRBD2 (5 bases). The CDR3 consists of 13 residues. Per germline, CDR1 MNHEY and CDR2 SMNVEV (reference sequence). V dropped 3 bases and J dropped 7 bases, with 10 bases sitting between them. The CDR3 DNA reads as TGTGCCAGCAGTTTTCGTTCGGGGAATGAGCAGTTCTTC. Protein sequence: CASSFRSGNEQFF.

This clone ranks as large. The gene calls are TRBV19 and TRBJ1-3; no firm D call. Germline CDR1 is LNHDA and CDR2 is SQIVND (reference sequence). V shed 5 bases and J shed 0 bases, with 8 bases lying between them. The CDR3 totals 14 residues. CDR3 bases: TGTGCCAGTAGTCAGGCTTACTCTGGAAACACCATATATTTT. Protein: CASSQAYSGNTIYF.

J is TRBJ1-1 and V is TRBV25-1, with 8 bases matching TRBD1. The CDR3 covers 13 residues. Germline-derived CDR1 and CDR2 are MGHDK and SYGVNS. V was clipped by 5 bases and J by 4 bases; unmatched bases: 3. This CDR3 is CASSQGAFTEAFF. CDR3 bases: TGTGCCAGCAGTCAGGGGGCTTTCACTGAAGCTTTCTTT.

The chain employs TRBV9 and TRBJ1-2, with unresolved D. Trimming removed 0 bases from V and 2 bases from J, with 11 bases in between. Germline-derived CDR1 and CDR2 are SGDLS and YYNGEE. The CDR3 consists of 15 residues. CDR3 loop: CASSVEGDGNYGYTF. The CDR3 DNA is TGTGCCAGCAGCGTAGAAGGAGACGGGAACTATGGCTACACCTTC.

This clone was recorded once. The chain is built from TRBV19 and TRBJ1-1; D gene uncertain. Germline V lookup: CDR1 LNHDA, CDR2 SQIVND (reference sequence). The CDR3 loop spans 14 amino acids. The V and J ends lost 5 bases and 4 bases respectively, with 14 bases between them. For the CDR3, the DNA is TGTGCCAGTAGTGTCTCAAGTAGGAGCACTGAAGCTTTCTTT. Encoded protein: CASSVSSRSTEAFF. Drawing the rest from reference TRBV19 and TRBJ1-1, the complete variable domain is DGGITQSPKYLFRKEGQNVTLSCEQNLNHDAMYWYRQDPGQGLRLIYYSQIVNDFQKGDIAEGYSVSREKKESFPLTVTSAQKNPTAFYLCASSVSSRSTEAFFGQGTRLTVV.

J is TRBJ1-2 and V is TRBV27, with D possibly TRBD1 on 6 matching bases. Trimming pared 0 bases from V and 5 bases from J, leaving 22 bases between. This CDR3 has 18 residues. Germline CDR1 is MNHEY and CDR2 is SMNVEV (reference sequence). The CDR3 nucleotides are TGTGCCAGCAGTTTATCGGGGGCTTTGGAGGGGGTAGGTTATGGCTACACCTTC. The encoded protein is CASSLSGALEGVGYGYTF.